Below are 20 T cell receptor beta chains sequenced from a single sample in a study of PD-1 blockade in classical Hodgkin lymphoma. Libraries were prepared by immunoSEQ multiplex PCR; TCRdb keeps only in-frame clonotypes and omits some of them. The sample has about 23,000 clones, roughly 80% seen once. Every patient experienced relapse after autologous stem cell transplantation, and brentuximab vedotin exposure varied. The sample in question was peripheral blood mononuclear cells (PBMCs), obtained before the second cycle of nivolumab. These receptors all come from a human donor with classical Hodgkin lymphoma.

The chain combines TRBV10-3 with TRBJ2-2; D might be TRBD1 (6 bases). In germline, CDR1 is ENHRY, CDR2 SYGVKD. V dropped 8 bases and J dropped 5 bases, with 15 bases sitting between them. The CDR3 is made up of 14 amino acids. CDR3 in amino acids: CAISTGIGTGELFF. The DNA of the CDR3 is TGTGCCATCTCTACAGGGATAGGGACCGGGGAGCTGTTTTTT.

The gene calls are TRBV2 and TRBJ1-2; 10 positions agree with TRBD1. CDR1 and CDR2 (germline): SNHLY, FYNNEI. The CDR3 has 14 amino acids. V lost 7 bases to trimming and J lost 4 bases; unmatched junction nucleotides: 6. CDR3 sequence: CASTSTGGAYGYTF. The CDR3 DNA reads as TGTGCCAGCACCTCGACAGGGGGCGCCTATGGCTACACCTTC.

The chain couples TRBV29-1 to TRBJ2-1; D could derive from TRBD1 or TRBD2 (6 bases each). CDR3 length: 13 amino acids. Germline-derived CDR1 and CDR2 are SQVTM and ANQGSEA. Trimming took off 6 bases at V and 9 bases at J, with 18 bases between the two ends. CDR3 DNA: TGCAGCGTCGGAAAAGGGGGGCGCGGTGAGCAGTTCTTC. This codes for CSVGKGGRGEQFF.

The gene calls are TRBV28 and TRBJ2-6; 8 nucleotides line up with TRBD1. Germline V gives CDR1 MDHEN, CDR2 SYDVKM. The length of the CDR3 is 18 residues. With 6 bases clipped from V and 2 bases from J, the junction kept 12 bases outside the gene matches. The CDR3 nucleotides read TGTGCCAGCAGCCAGGGACAGGCGTTCACCCCTGGGGCCAACGTCCTGACTTTC. Amino acid sequence: CASSQGQAFTPGANVLTF.

Only a few counts were recorded for this clone. This chain joins TRBV10-3 and TRBJ2-2, with TRBD2 matching over 11 bases. The V gene end was trimmed by 6 bases and the J gene end by 1 base; junction bases not matched to a gene: 1. CDR1 is ENHRY, CDR2 SYGVKD, per germline. This CDR3 has 15 amino acids. This CDR3 reads CAIRGTSGNTGELFF. The CDR3 DNA reads TGTGCCATCAGAGGGACTAGCGGGAACACCGGGGAGCTGTTTTTT.

The rearrangement uses TRBV6-6 and TRBJ1-5, with D unclear. The CDR3 contains 14 residues. Trimming cost V 0 bases and J 5 bases, with 8 bases left between them. From germline, CDR1 is MNHNY and CDR2 SVGAGI (reference sequence). CDR3 sequence reads: CASSYSGRYQPQHF. CDR3 bases: TGTGCCAGCAGTTACTCCGGCAGGTATCAGCCCCAGCATTTT.

This clone was recorded a few times. The chain links TRBV5-6 to TRBJ2-7, with D hard to call. The germline CDR1 and CDR2 sequences are SGHDT and YYEEEE. The V gene lost 1 base and the J gene lost 3 bases, with 8 bases spanning the gap. There are 13 residues in the CDR3. CDR3 in DNA: TGTGCCAGCAGCTTGTGGGGTCTCTACGAGCAGTACTTC. Encoded protein: CASSLWGLYEQYF.

The genes are TRBV4-1 and TRBJ2-1, with 11 bases that match TRBD2. Trimming cost V 4 bases and J 4 bases; bases outside gene matches: 6. Germline assignment: CDR1 MGHRA and CDR2 YSYEKL. The CDR3 has 16 amino acids. CDR3 in DNA: TGCGCCAGCAGCCCACTAGCGGGAGTTGGGTACAATGAGCAGTTCTTC. Translation: CASSPLAGVGYNEQFF.

This rearrangement joins TRBV7-9 to TRBJ2-1, with 10 bases lining up with TRBD2. Germline trimming cut 11 bases from V and 4 bases from J; bases unmatched to any gene: 17. Germline loops: CDR1 SEHNR, CDR2 FQNEAQ (reference sequence). This CDR3 is built from 17 residues. The CDR3 loop is CAGLGTSVLKGYNEQFF. The CDR3 nucleotides are TGTGCCGGCCTCGGGACTAGCGTTCTAAAAGGGTACAATGAGCAGTTCTTC.

The V gene is TRBV6-1, the J gene TRBJ2-1; D gene uncertain. Germline V lookup: CDR1 MNHNS, CDR2 SASEGT. The V and J ends lost 10 bases and 4 bases respectively, with 14 bases between them. The CDR3 has 13 residues. CDR3 bases: TGTGCCACCGAGGTCCCTCCATACAATGAGCAGTTCTTC. Translation gives CATEVPPYNEQFF.

The chain carries TRBV5-1 and TRBJ2-7, with unresolved D. V gave up 6 bases and J gave up 0 bases, with 16 bases separating them. CDR3 length: 15 residues. CDR1 is SGHRS, CDR2 YFSETQ, per germline. The CDR3 region has the DNA TGCGCCAGCACTCGGTATGGCGGCACCTCCTACGAGCAGTACTTC. It encodes CASTRYGGTSYEQYF.

This chain links TRBV10-3 with TRBJ2-1; 8 nucleotides align to TRBD2. This CDR3 contains 15 residues. Per the germline V gene, CDR1 is ENHRY and CDR2 is SYGVKD. Losses at the gene ends were 4 bases for V and 5 bases for J; bases not matched to a gene: 7. The CDR3 here is CAISGAGVVNNEQFF. The CDR3 bases are TGTGCCATCAGTGGAGCGGGAGTGGTAAACAATGAGCAGTTCTTC.

The count of this clone is one. The chain is built from TRBV6-1 and TRBJ1-2, with D hard to call. Germline CDR1 and CDR2: MNHNS and SASEGT. The CDR3 extends over 18 amino acids. The ends were cut back, 3 bases at V and 4 bases at J, with 24 bases in the middle. The CDR3 reads CASSEDPSGSRAIYGYTF. Written as DNA, the CDR3 is TGTGCCAGCAGTGAGGACCCCTCGGGATCCCGGGCTATCTATGGCTACACCTTC.

This clone has just one count. The chain combines TRBV4-1 with TRBJ1-4; possibly TRBD1 for D (5 bases). The CDR3 has 14 residues. Germline loops: CDR1 MGHRA, CDR2 YSYEKL. V gave up 4 bases and J gave up 7 bases, with 13 bases separating them. The CDR3 loop is CASSPEEGREKLFF. CDR3 sequence (DNA): TGCGCCAGCAGCCCGGAAGAGGGGCGTGAAAAACTGTTTTTT.

The rearrangement uses TRBV25-1 and TRBJ2-1; the D gene is possibly TRBD2 (6 bases). The CDR3 sequence is 16 residues long. Germline-derived CDR1 and CDR2 are MGHDK and SYGVNS. V lost 8 bases and J lost 8, with 25 bases in between. This CDR3 is CASGTSRGRSRDEQFF. In DNA, the CDR3 is TGTGCCAGCGGAACCTCGCGGGGCAGGAGTCGCGATGAGCAGTTCTTC.

V gene TRBV6-1 combines with J gene TRBJ2-3, with a weak D call TRBD2 (6 bases). Between the trimmed V and J ends, which lost 3 bases and 2 bases, there was a span of 12 bases. The germline V gene encodes CDR1 MNHNS and CDR2 SASEGT. The CDR3 totals 15 residues. The CDR3 region has the DNA TGTGCCAGCAGTGATGATCTAGCGTCCACAGATACGCAGTATTTT. It yields the protein CASSDDLASTDTQYF.

The chain carries TRBV19 and TRBJ2-5, with D possibly being TRBD2 (6 bases). Trimming cost V 3 bases and J 1 base, with 12 bases left between them. This CDR3 has 15 amino acids. Germline CDR1 is LNHDA and CDR2 is SQIVND (reference sequence). CDR3 nucleotide sequence: TGTGCCAGTAGTATTGTTAGCGGAATCCAAGAGACCCAGTACTTC. Protein sequence: CASSIVSGIQETQYF.

The chain recombines TRBV5-5 with TRBJ2-5; TRBD2 might be the D (5 bases). Germline CDR1 is SGHKS and CDR2 is YYEKEE (reference sequence). The CDR3 is 13 amino acids. V was trimmed by 0 bases and J by 4 bases, leaving 7 bases between them. The CDR3 here is CASSLVGGETQYF. CDR3 coding DNA: TGTGCCAGCAGCTTGGTAGGAGGAGAGACCCAGTACTTC. Full variable domain (outside the CDR3, taken from reference TRBV5-5 and TRBJ2-5): DAGVTQSPTHLIKTRGQQVTLRCSPISGHKSVSWYQQVLGQGPQFIFQYYEKEERGRGNFPDRFSARQFPNYSSELNVNALLLGDSALYLCASSLVGGETQYFGPGTRLLVL.

The chain employs TRBV6-5 and TRBJ1-1; weak D call: TRBD1 (6 bases). CDR3 length: 15 amino acids. Trimming removed 1 base at V and 5 bases at J, with 14 bases between. CDR1 and CDR2 from the germline V gene are MNHEY and SVGAGI. CDR3 region: CASSYLSGAGTEAFF. As DNA, the CDR3 is TGTGCCAGCAGTTACTTGTCAGGGGCTGGTACTGAAGCTTTCTTT.

The V call is TRBV28, the J call TRBJ1-2, with 8 bases lining up with TRBD1. Germline CDR1 reads MDHEN; CDR2 reads SYDVKM. The CDR3 has 14 amino acids. V shed 5 bases, J shed 6 bases, and the junction held 8 bases outside the gene matches. The CDR3 DNA sequence: TGTGCCAGCAGTCGCCCAGGGGGCGCGAATGGCTACACCTTC. It yields the protein CASSRPGGANGYTF.